The sequence of this T cell receptor beta chain was determined in a study of shared T cell receptors in the human thymus (dated by TCRdb to the early 2020s). Regarding the research as a whole: The study examined how the human thymus generates shared, self-reactive T-cell receptor alpha chains.

In regard to this clone: It has no known antigen specificity. Per-base quality was not reported, and no clone a single base away is much larger than it.

The receptor library was made with the immunoSEQ multiplex PCR assay. Entries here come from immuneACCESS through TCRdb and include only in-frame sequences with V and J called. Some clones fail to appear in such tables; in the studies checked, an unresolved V gene covers under half of the shortfall, and the cause of the remainder is unknown. The sample table contains 500,000 to 850,000 clones; only one count was recorded for approximately 89% of them. The top ten clones comprise roughly 0.0087% of the sample. These data were also reused for a study on human thymus T cells. The second investigation adds: The donors were immunologically healthy infants in Finland who had open corrective cardiac surgery for congenital heart defects. Thymus tissue was obtained as surgical resects removed during corrective cardiac surgery. Biased V and J gene segment usage appeared to be present in both thymic and peripheral blood repertoires. The related research found that thymic TCR repertoires overlapped highly between unrelated individuals. The study used under 10 infant thymus samples plus four related peripheral blood samples to characterize TCR alpha and beta repertoires. The infant donors were 7 to 244 days old, and the cohort included several males and a couple of females. Thymocytes were released mechanically from tissue and stored at -70 °C as pellets of roughly 9-31 million cells. Genomic DNA was extracted from frozen cell pellets with a QIAsymphony instrument. The immunoSEQ multiplex PCR assay was used to amplify the TCRB and TCRAD loci from a standardized quantity of quality-controlled genomic DNA. The amplicons covered the V(D)J region and were long enough to include the CDR3 and to identify the V and J genes. The commercial immunoSEQ service was used to sequence amplicons on an Illumina platform. Primer bias and sequencing errors were corrected using previously described methods, and TCRAD and TCRB definitions followed the IMGT database. Analysis of the repertoires was done with immunoSEQ Analyzer 3.0 and VDJTools and included basic statistics, V/J segment usage, diversity estimates, rarefaction and pairwise overlap. To estimate diversity, the Chao1, ChaoE, Efron-Thisted, Shannon and inverse Simpson indices were applied, and diversity was also estimated on datasets down-sampled to the smallest sample. Repertoire overlap used strict matching of CDR3 nucleotide sequence, V gene and J gene, with Jaccard-based multidimensional scaling clustering. On average, thymus samples gave 750,000 to 1,000,000 unique TCRB clonotypes, whereas blood samples gave 75,000 to 95,000.

The TCR originated in a boy younger than two with a congenital heart defect. Donor details come from another sample of the same person, matched by shared clones. Sequences were obtained from thymocytes.

In nucleotides, the sequence is TGTGCCAGCAGTGAAGCGCTTCAGGGGGCAGGCTATGGCTACACCTTC. Protein translation: CASSEALQGAGYGYTF. The sequence is built from TRBV2 and TRBJ1-2; 8 bases in between match TRBD1. From V the trimming removes 0 bases and from J it removes 4 bases, while the gene matches leave 7 bases of the junction unaccounted for. According to the germline V gene, CDR1 reads SNHLY and CDR2 reads FYNNEI. From cysteine to phenylalanine, the CDR3 is 16 amino acids long. The retained sequence is limited to the CDR3, 48 bases, with the frame set at the first base.